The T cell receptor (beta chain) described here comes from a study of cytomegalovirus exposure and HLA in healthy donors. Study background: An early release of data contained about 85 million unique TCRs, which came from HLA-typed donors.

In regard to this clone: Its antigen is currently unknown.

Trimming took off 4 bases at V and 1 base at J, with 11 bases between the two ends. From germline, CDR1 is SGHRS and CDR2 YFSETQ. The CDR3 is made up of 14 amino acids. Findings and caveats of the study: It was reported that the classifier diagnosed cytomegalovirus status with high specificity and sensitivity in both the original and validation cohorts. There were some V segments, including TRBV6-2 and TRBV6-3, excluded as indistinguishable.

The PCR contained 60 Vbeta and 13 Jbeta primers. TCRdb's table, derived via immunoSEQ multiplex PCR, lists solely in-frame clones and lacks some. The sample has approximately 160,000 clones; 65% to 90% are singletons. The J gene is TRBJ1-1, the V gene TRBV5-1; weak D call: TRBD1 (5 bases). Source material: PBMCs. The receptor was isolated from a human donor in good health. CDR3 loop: CASSPATENTEAFF. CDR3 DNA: TGCGCCAGCAGCCCAGCGACAGAGAACACTGAAGCTTTCTTT. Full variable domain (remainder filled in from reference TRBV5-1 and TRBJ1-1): KAGVTQTPRYLIKTRGQQVTLSCSPISGHRSVSWYQQTPGQGLQFLFEYFSETQRNKGNFPGRFSGRQFSNSRSEMNVSTLELGDSALYLCASSPATENTEAFFGQGTRLTVV.